This TCR beta chain appears in the sequencing data of a study of PD-1 blockade in mismatch repair-deficient tumors (TCRdb year 2017). Turning to the overall study: Between late 2013 and 2016, the trial enrolled roughly 86 consecutive patients with roughly twelve types of mismatch repair-deficient cancer, all of whom had received prior treatment and were progressing. Tumor-associated T cell clones in the peripheral blood of patients responding to PD-1 blockade were tracked using deep sequencing of TCR CDR3 regions. Broad study findings and their caveats: Tumor-resident clones, often undetectable in blood before treatment, expanded rapidly after pembrolizumab and then contracted, generally before radiologic responses.

Mismatch repair deficiency was established in every enrolled patient by polymerase chain reaction or immunohistochemistry. TCR sequencing was carried out for a few patients who responded to pembrolizumab therapy. The phase II trial prospectively tested pembrolizumab PD-1 blockade in advanced mismatch repair-deficient cancers regardless of tissue of origin. Peripheral blood T cell samples were gathered serially, both before PD-1 blockade started and at multiple time points afterward. Blood sampling time points were reported as weeks after the first dose of pembrolizumab. On this clone: There is no known antigen for this receptor. The record has no base qualities; no much larger clone is one base away.

The CDR3 contains 11 residues, cysteine and phenylalanine counted. Solely the CDR3 DNA is kept, with 33 bases framed from the first base. CDR1 and CDR2 are drawn from the germline V gene (reference sequence): LNHDA, SQIVND. The junction shows trimming of 2 bases on V and 3 bases on J, plus 0 bases between the germline ends. Library preparation was by the immunoSEQ multiplex PCR assay. TCRdb carries this immuneACCESS record with in-frame sequences only. Its versions omit some clonotypes, under half of them owing to an unresolved V gene in the studies checked, with the rest unexplained. The sample table lists 45,000 to 55,000 clones, 81% of them with a count of one. The ten largest clones take up roughly 8.8% of the sample.

The origin of this receptor is an adult with mismatch repair-deficient cancer. Specimen: peripheral blood, collected roughly 19 weeks after starting pembrolizumab. Rearrangement joined TRBV19 to TRBJ2-3; no D gene is confidently identified. The nucleotides read TGTGCCAGTAGTATAACAGATACGCAGTATTTT. Protein translation: CASSITDTQYF.